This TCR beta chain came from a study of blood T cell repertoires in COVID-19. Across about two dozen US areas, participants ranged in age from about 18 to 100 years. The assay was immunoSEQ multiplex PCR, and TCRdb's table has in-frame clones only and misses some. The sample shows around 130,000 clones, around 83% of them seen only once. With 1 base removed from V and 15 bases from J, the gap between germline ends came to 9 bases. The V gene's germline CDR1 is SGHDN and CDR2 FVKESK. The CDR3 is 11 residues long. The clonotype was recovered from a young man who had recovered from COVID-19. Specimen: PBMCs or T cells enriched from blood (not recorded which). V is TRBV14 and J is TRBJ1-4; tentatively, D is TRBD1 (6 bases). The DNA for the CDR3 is TGTGCCAGCAGCCAAGGCGGGGGCTTGTTTTTT. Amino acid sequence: CASSQGGGLFF.